This entry is about one T cell receptor (beta chain). Original data processing: It was from reference gene primer amplification that nucleated cell counts were estimated. The protocol was immunoSEQ multiplex PCR, while the TCRdb copy is restricted to in-frame clones and leaves out a portion. V, J and clone size derive from that table, while D and trimming were established from the DNA sequence. The sample holds approximately 110,000 clones, 80% to 85% seen once. This entry is derived from a study of blood T cell repertoires in COVID-19. At the level of the study: There were acute and convalescent COVID-19 samples, and they came from the United States, Italy and Spain.

The germline CDR1 and CDR2 sequences are LNHDA and SQIVND (reference sequence). V was pared by 5 bases and J by 12 bases, with 11 bases of the junction left unmatched. The CDR3 spans 15 residues. What was sequenced was peripheral blood. The rearrangement joins TRBV19 to TRBJ2-1, with TRBD2 matching 12 bases. The source of this sequence is a woman aged 70-85 years with acute or convalescent COVID-19. The CDR3 DNA sequence: TGTGCCAGTAGTTCATCTATGGAGACTAGCGGGGGGCAGTTCTTC. It specifies CASSSSMETSGGQFF. Complete variable domain (other parts from reference TRBV19 and TRBJ2-1): DGGITQSPKYLFRKEGQNVTLSCEQNLNHDAMYWYRQDPGQGLRLIYYSQIVNDFQKGDIAEGYSVSREKKESFPLTVTSAQKNPTAFYLCASSSSMETSGGQFFGPGTRLTVL.